Listed below are T cell receptor beta chains from one sample, sequenced in a study of patients and donors after allogeneic stem cell transplantation. One entry per CDR3 protein results from TCRdb running MiXCR on the RT-PCR reads. Here the sample spans roughly 30,000 distinct CDR3 sequences, nearly 7% being singletons. Sequences were obtained from blood, either unsorted or a sorted T cell fraction (not recorded which). The receptors here all came from a human donor who was either an allogeneic HSCT recipient or a stem cell or donor lymphocyte infusion donor (not recorded which). It is not recorded whose cells these are; they may come from a transplant donor. Both conserved end residues are part of each CDR3. D genes are given only for firm matches. For some rows the clone size is stated as once, few or many, or as a class when expanded; others skip it.

V,D,J,size,CDR3,DNA
TRBV7-9,-,TRBJ2-2,many,CASSPRQGGWDTGELFF,TGTGCCAGCAGCCCTAGACAGGGAGGATGGGACACCGGGGAGCTGTTTTTT
TRBV24-1,TRBD2,TRBJ2-1,many,CATSGTSGFEQFF,TGTGCCACCAGTGGAACTAGCGGGTTTGAGCAGTTCTTC
TRBV28,TRBD1,TRBJ1-2,-,CASKADRVNGYTF,TGTGCCAGCAAAGCCGACAGGGTTAATGGCTACACCTTC
TRBV4-3,-,TRBJ2-3,many,CASSLGGIASTDTQYF,TGCGCCAGCAGCCTTGGGGGGATTGCTAGCACAGATACGCAGTATTTT
TRBV21-1,-,TRBJ1-2,many,CASSKADRMDGYTF,TGTGCCAGCAGCAAAGCTGACCGAATGGATGGCTACACCTTC
TRBV10-3,-,TRBJ2-7,many,CAISQVGGLVAYEQYF,TGTGCCATCAGCCAAGTTGGGGGCCTCGTGGCCTACGAGCAGTACTTC
TRBV5-1,TRBD2,TRBJ2-1,many,CASSSGSLAGAYNEQFF,TGCGCCAGCAGCTCCGGGTCCCTAGCGGGAGCGTACAATGAGCAGTTCTTC
TRBV20-1,TRBD2,TRBJ2-7,few,CSARDGLAYEQYF,TGCAGTGCTAGGGACGGACTAGCCTACGAGCAGTACTTC
TRBV10-2,TRBD2,TRBJ2-1,-,CASRSLAGPYNEQFF,TGCGCCAGCAGGTCTCTAGCGGGACCGTACAATGAGCAGTTCTTC
TRBV18,-,TRBJ2-1,many,CASSPSPSYNEQFF,TGTGCCAGCTCTCCCTCTCCCTCCTACAATGAGCAGTTCTTC
TRBV24-1,-,TRBJ2-1,many,CATSDWQGGGNEQFF,TGTGCCACCAGTGATTGGCAGGGGGGAGGAAATGAGCAGTTCTTC
TRBV7-9,TRBD2,TRBJ2-1,-,CASSPTSGRAGGNEQFF,TGTGCCAGCAGCCCTACTAGCGGGAGGGCCGGGGGGAATGAGCAGTTCTTC
TRBV28,TRBD2,TRBJ2-1,few,CASSWVAGGGEQFF,TGTGCCAGCAGTTGGGTAGCGGGAGGTGGAGAGCAGTTCTTC
TRBV28,TRBD2,TRBJ2-7,-,CASSFPTLAASYEQYF,TGTGCCAGCAGTTTCCCGACCCTAGCGGCCTCCTACGAGCAGTACTTC
TRBV4-1,-,TRBJ2-7,-,CASSQDGSGDPWDEQYF,TGCGCCAGCAGCCAAGATGGGTCCGGGGACCCCTGGGACGAGCAGTACTTC
TRBV6-2/TRBV6-3,-,TRBJ1-2,many,CASSYVDRSYGYTF,TGTGCCAGCAGTTACGTCGACAGAAGCTATGGCTACACCTTC
TRBV7-3,TRBD2,TRBJ2-5,-,CASSPPGGYQETQYF,TGTGCCAGCAGCCCACCGGGAGGGTACCAAGAGACCCAGTACTTC